This T cell receptor (beta chain) was identified during a study of Ad26.COV2.S vaccination and SARS-CoV-2 variants. Study in general: In the study, Ad26.COV2.S was injected intramuscularly once, or twice 56 days apart. Findings of the study overall: Spike-specific TCR breadth in vaccine recipients exceeded that seen in placebo recipients. In TCR breadth and depth analyses, total T cell responses may have been underestimated.

Germline V gives CDR1 SNHLY, CDR2 FYNNEI. Trimming left V 2 bases short and J 4 bases short, with 17 bases between. The CDR3 extends over 16 amino acids. This table comes from immunoSEQ multiplex PCR, and its TCRdb copy is limited to in-frame clones, with some not included. This table holds around 300,000 clones, around 88% found once. This clone was seen more than once but under ten times. Antigen: not known. Treatment specified: 19 received Ad26.COV2.S at low or high dose, single or two shots; 5 received placebo; per-sample allocation not given. After the first vaccine or placebo injection, samples were drawn on day 63.

V usage is TRBV2 and J usage is TRBJ1-2; maybe TRBD1 (5 bases). Specimen: peripheral blood, collected in a trial of Ad26.COV2.S vaccine versus placebo. The origin of this receptor is a person aged 18-60 years who received the Ad26.COV2.S COVID-19 vaccine or a placebo. In nucleotides, the CDR3 is TGTGCCAGCAGTGAACAGGGAAGTTCCACTAGCTATGGCTACACCTTC. Protein product: CASSEQGSSTSYGYTF. Using reference TRBV2 and TRBJ1-2 for the parts outside the CDR3, the full variable domain is EPEVTQTPSHQVTQMGQEVILRCVPISNHLYFYWYRQILGQKVEFLVSFYNNEISEKSEIFDDQFSVERPDGSNFTLKIRSTKLEDSAMYFCASSEQGSSTSYGYTFGSGTRLTVV.